The source of this T cell receptor beta chain is a study of T cells after yellow fever vaccination. TCRdb analysed the 5' RACE reads with MiXCR anew, one entry per CDR3 protein. This table holds 250,000 or so distinct CDR3 sequences, around 6.7% found once. CDR1 DFQATT and CDR2 SNEGSKA come from the germline V gene (reference sequence). This CDR3 is 13 amino acids long. V gave up 4 bases and J gave up 0 bases, with 7 bases separating them. This chain connects TRBV20-1 to TRBJ2-1; D is uncertain. The sequence was obtained from a young man who received the YFV17D yellow fever vaccine. The sequences come from CD4+ T cells sorted from PBMCs, collected on the day of the yellow fever booster vaccination. The CDR3 loop is CSAKVGSYNEQFF. The CDR3 DNA reads TGCAGTGCTAAGGTGGGCTCCTACAATGAGCAGTTCTTC.